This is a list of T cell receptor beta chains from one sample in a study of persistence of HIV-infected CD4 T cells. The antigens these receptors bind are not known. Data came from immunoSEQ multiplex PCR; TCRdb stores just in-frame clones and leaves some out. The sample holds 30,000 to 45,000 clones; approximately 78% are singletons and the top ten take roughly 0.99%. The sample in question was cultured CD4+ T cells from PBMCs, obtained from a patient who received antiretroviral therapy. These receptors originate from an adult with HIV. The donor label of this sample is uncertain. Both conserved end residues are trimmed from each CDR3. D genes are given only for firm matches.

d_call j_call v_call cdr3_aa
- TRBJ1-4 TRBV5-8 ASTADSTPEKLF
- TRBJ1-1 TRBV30 AWSRVTEAF
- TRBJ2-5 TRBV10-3 ANGVGETQY
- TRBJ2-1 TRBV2 ASSPRTYNEQF
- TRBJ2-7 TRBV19 ATKRGLGSYEQY
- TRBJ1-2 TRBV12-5 ASGLVLPPNYGYT
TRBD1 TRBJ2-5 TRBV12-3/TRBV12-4 ASSLQGARTQY
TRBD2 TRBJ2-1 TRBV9 ASSGGLAYNEQF
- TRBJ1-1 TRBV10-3 AISGLNTEAF
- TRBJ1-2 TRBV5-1 ASTAGDYGYT
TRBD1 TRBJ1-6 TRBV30 ACSSVTGGSPLH
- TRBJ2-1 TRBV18 ASSRDGPGEF
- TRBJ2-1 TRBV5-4 AAAGPSNYNEQF
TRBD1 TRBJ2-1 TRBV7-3 ASSLRTGSYNEQF
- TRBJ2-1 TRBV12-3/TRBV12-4 ASSFRGSSEQF
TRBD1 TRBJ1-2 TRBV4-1 ASSHDRQGAQFYGYT
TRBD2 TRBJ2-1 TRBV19 ASIGTIYNEQF
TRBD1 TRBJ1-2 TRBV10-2 ASSPTGQGAYGYT
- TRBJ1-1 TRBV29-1 SVVPTASEAF
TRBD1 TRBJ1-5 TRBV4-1 ASSQGQGVQNQPQH
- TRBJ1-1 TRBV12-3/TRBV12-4 ASSSQNTEAF
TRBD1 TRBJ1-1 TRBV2 ASRPDRVNTEAF
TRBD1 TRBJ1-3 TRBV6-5 ASDRGPGNTIY
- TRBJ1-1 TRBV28 ASRGRASRVGTEAF
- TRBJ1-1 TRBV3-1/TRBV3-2 ASNRGQANTEAF
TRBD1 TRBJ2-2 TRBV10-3 AIKVGQDATGELF
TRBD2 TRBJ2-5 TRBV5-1 ASSELPSGGGETQY
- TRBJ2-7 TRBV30 ALTSGTEPSYEQY
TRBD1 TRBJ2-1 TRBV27 ASSQGARREQF
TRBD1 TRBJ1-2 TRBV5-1 ASSLKTGIGPKEGYT
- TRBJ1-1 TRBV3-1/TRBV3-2 ASSQQGSTEAF
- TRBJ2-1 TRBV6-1 ASSDPRLDRVHEQF
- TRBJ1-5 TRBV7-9 ASSLAGDLTSNQPQH
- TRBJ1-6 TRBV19 ASSGQAYNSPLH
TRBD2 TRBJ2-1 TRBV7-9 ASRPTSGGEQF
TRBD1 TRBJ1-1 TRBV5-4 ASSSTGTGWRDAF
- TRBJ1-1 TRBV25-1 ASSPNRWTEAF
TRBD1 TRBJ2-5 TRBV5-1 ASSSPLDRGQETQY
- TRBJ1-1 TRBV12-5 ASGLVRGNTEAF
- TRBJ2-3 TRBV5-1 ASGPGSRTDTQY
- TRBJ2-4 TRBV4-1 ASSQERGRGNIQY
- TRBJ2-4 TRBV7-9 ASSPSATINIQY
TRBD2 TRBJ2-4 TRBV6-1 ASSGLTSGGADIQY
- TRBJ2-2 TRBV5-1 ASSLGLGDDDTGELF
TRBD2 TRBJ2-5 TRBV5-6 ASSLQRGPSFY
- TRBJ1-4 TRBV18 ASSQQPGNTNEKLF
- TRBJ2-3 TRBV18 ASSHGGSTDTQY
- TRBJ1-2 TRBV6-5 ASKQEEGYT
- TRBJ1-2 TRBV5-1 ASSSGQGIYGYT
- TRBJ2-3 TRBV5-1 ASKGGGGADTQY